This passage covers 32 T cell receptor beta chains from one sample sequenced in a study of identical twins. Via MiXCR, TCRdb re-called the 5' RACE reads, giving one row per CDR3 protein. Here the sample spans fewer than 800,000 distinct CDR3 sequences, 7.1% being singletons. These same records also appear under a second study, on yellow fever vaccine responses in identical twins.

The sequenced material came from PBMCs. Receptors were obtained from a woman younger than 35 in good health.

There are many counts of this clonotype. CDR3 DNA: TGTGCCAGCAGAAGGGGCGTCCAAGAGACCCAGTACTTC. This translates into CASRRGVQETQYF. V and J are TRBV2 and TRBJ2-5; D might be TRBD1 (5 bases). CDR1 is SNHLY and CDR2 is FYNNEI in the germline V gene. The CDR3 sequence is 13 residues long. Deletions cut 6 bases from V and 1 base from J, with 9 bases between.

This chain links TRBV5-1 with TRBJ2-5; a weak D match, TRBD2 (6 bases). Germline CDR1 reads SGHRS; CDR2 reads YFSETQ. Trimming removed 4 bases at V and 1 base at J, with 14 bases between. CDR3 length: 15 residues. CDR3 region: CASSPGGRLQETQYF. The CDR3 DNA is TGCGCCAGCAGCCCCGGGGGACGGCTCCAAGAGACCCAGTACTTC.

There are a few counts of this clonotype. The CDR3 spells CASSFSRADTGELFF. The CDR3 DNA reads TGTGCCAGCAGCTTTTCCCGGGCAGATACCGGGGAGCTGTTTTTT. The J gene is TRBJ2-2, the V gene TRBV11-3, with unresolved D. With 3 bases removed from V and 5 bases from J, the gap between germline ends came to 13 bases. The length of the CDR3 is 15 residues. Per germline, CDR1 SGHNT and CDR2 YENEEA.

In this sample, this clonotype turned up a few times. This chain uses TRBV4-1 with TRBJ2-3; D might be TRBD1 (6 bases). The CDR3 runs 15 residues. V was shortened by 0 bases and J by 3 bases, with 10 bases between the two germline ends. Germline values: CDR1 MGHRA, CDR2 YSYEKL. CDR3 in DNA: TGCGCCAGCAGCCAAGATGACAGGTTGACAGATACGCAGTATTTT. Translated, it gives CASSQDDRLTDTQYF.

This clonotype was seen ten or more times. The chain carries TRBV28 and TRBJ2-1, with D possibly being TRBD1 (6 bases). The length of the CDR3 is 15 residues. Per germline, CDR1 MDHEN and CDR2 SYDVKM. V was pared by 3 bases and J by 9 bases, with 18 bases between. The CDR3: CASSFRFQGQGEQFF. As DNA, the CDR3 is TGTGCCAGCAGTTTCCGATTCCAGGGGCAGGGTGAGCAGTTCTTC.

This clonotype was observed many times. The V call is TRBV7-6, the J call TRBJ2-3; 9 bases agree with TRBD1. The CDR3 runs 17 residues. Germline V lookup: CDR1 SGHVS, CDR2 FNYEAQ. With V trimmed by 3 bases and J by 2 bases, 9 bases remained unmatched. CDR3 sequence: CASSLSDWDRATDTQYF. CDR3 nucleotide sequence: TGTGCCAGCAGCTTGAGTGATTGGGACAGGGCCACAGATACGCAGTATTTT.

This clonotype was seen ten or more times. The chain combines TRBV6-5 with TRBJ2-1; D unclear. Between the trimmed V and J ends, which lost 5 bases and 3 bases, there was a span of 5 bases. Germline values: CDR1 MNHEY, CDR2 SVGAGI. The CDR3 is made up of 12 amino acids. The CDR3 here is CASSRNYNEQFF. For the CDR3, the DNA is TGTGCCAGCAGTAGGAACTACAATGAGCAGTTCTTC.

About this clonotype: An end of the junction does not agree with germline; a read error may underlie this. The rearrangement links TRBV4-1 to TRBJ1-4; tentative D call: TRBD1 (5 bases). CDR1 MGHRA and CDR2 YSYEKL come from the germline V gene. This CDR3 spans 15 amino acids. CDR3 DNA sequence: TGCGCCACGGACGGGACGGACGAGCCTAATGAAAAAATGTTTTTT. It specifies CATDGTDEPNEKMFF.

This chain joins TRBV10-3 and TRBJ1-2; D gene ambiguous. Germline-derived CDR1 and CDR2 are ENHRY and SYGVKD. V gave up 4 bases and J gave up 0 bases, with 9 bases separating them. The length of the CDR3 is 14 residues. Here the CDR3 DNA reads TGTGCCATCAGTGTATCGGGGACTAACTATGGCTACACCTTC. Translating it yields CAISVSGTNYGYTF.

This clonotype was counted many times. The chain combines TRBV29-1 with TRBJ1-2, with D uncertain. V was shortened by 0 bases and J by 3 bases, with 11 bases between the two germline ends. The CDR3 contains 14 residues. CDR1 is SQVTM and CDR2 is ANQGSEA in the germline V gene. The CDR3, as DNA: TGCAGCGTTGAAGACAGCCGCCGGTACTATGGCTACACCTTC. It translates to CSVEDSRRYYGYTF. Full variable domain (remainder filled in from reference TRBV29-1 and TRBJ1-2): SAVISQKPSRDICQRGTSLTIQCQVDSQVTMMFWYRQQPGQSLTLIATANQGSEATYESGFVIDKFPISRPNLTFSTLTVSNMSPEDSSIYLCSVEDSRRYYGYTFGSGTRLTVV.

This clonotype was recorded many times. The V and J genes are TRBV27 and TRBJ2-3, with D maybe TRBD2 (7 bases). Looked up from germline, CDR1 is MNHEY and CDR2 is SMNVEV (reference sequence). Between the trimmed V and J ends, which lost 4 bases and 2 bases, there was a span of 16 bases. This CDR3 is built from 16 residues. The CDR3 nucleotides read TGTGCCAGCAGTTCAGAGCTCGGGGGGCCCACAGATACGCAGTATTTT. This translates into CASSSELGGPTDTQYF.

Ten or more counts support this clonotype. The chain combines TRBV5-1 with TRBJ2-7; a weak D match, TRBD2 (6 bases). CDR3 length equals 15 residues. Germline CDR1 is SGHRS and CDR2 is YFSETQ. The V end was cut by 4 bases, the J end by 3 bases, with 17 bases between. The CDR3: CASSPTWGDFYEQYF. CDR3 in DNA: TGCGCCAGCAGCCCTACTTGGGGGGATTTCTACGAGCAGTACTTC.

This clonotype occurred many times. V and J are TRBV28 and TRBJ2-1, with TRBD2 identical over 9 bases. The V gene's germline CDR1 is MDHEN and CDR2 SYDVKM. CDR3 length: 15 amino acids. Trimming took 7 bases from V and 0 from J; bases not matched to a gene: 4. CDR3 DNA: TGTGCCAGCACCGTTAGCGGGAGCTCCTACAATGAGCAGTTCTTC. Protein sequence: CASTVSGSSYNEQFF.

The CDR3 is CASSTDRRPVEEAFF. The CDR3 nucleotides are TGTGCCAGCAGCACAGACAGGCGCCCTGTCGAAGAAGCTTTCTTT. This chain joins TRBV5-6 and TRBJ1-1; D is perhaps TRBD1 (6 bases). Germline V CDR1 and CDR2: SGHDT, YYEEEE. The CDR3 sequence is 15 residues long. V was trimmed by 4 bases and J by 8 bases, leaving 21 bases between them.

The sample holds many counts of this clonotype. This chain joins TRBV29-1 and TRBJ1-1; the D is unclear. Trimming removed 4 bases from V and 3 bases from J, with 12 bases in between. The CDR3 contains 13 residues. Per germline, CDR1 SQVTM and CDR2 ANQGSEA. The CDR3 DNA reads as TGCAGCGTTGTCGTAAACAAATACACTGAAGCTTTCTTT. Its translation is CSVVVNKYTEAFF.

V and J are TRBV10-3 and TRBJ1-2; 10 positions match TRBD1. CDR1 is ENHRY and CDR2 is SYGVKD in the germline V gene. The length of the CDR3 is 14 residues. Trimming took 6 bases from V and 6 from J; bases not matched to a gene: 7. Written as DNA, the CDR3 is TGTGCCATCAGGGAGACAGGGGGCACCGATGGCTACACCTTC. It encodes CAIRETGGTDGYTF.

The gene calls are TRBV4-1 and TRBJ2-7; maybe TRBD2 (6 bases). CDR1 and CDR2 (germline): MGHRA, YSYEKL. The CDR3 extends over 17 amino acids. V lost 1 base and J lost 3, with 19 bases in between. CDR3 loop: CASSQVLARVLHYEQYF. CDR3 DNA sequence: TGCGCCAGCAGCCAAGTGCTAGCGAGAGTTCTCCACTACGAGCAGTACTTC.

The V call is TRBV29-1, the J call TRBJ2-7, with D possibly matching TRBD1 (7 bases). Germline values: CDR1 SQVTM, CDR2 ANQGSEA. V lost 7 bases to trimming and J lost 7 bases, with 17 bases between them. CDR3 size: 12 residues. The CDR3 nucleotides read TGCAGCGGTGGGACAGCGGCGGGGGAGCAGTACTTC. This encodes CSGGTAAGEQYF.

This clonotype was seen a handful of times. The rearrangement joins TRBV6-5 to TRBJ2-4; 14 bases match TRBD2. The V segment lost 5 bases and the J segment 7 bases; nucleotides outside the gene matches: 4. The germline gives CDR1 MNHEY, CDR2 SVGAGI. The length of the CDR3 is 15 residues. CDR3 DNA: TGTGCCAGCAGTAACCGACTAGCGGGGGGGAACATTCAGTACTTC. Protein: CASSNRLAGGNIQYF.

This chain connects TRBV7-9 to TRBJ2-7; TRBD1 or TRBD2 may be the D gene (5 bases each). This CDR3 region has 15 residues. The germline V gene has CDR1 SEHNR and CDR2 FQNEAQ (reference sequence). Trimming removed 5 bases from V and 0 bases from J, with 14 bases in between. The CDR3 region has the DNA TGTGCCAGCAGCCTGCACGGGGCTAGCTCCTACGAGCAGTACTTC. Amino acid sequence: CASSLHGASSYEQYF.

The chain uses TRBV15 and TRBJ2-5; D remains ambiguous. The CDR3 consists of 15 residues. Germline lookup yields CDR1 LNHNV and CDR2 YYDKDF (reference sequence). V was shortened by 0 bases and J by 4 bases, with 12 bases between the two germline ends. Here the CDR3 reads CATSRDKWALETQYF. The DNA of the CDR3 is TGTGCCACCAGCAGAGATAAGTGGGCCTTAGAGACCCAGTACTTC.

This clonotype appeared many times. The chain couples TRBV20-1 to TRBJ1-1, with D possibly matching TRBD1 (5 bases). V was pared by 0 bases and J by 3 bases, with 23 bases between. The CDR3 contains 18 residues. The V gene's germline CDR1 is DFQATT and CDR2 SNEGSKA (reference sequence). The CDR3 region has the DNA TGCAGTGCTAGAGATAGTTCACAGGCCACCAAGATCGACACTGAAGCTTTCTTT. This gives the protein CSARDSSQATKIDTEAFF.

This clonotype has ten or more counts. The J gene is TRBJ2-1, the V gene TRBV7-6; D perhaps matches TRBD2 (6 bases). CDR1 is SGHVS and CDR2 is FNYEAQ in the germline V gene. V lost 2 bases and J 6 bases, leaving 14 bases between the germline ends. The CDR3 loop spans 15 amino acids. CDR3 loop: CASSLNSLGGNEQFF. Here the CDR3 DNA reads TGTGCCAGCAGCTTAAACTCGTTGGGGGGCAATGAGCAGTTCTTC.

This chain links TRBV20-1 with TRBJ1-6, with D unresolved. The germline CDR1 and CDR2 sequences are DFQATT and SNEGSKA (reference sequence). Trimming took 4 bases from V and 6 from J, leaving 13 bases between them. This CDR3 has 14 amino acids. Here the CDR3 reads CSAIAGARNSPLHF. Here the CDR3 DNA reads TGCAGTGCTATAGCGGGCGCACGTAATTCACCCCTCCACTTT.

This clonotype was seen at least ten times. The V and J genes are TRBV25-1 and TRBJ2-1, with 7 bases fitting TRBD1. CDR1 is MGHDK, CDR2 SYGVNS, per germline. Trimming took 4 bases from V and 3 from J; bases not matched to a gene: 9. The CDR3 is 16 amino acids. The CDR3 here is CASSVRPGQNYNEQFF. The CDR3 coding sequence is TGTGCCAGCAGTGTGAGACCGGGACAGAACTACAATGAGCAGTTCTTC. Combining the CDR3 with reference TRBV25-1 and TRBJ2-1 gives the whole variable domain EADIYQTPRYLVIGTGKKITLECSQTMGHDKMYWYQQDPGMELHLIHYSYGVNSTEKGDLSSESTVSRIRTEHFPLTLESARPSHTSQYLCASSVRPGQNYNEQFFGPGTRLTVL.

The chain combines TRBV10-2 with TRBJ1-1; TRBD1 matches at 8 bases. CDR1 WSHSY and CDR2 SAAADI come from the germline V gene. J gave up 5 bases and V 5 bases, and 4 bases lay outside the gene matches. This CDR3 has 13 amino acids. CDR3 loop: CASSSGGQTEAFF. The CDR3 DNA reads TGCGCCAGCAGTTCAGGGGGCCAGACTGAAGCTTTCTTT.

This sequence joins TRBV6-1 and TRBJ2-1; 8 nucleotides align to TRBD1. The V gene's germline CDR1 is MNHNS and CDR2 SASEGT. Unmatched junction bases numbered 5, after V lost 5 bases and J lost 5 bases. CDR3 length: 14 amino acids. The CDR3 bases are TGTGCCAGCAGTATGACAGGGGCCCACAATGAGCAGTTCTTC. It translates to CASSMTGAHNEQFF.

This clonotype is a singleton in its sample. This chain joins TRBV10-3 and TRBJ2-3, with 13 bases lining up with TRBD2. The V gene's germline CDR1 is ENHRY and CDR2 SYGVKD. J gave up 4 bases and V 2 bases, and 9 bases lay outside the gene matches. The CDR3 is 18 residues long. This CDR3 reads CAISEGGLAGAFADTQYF. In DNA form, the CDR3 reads TGTGCCATCAGTGAGGGAGGACTAGCGGGGGCCTTCGCAGATACGCAGTATTTT.

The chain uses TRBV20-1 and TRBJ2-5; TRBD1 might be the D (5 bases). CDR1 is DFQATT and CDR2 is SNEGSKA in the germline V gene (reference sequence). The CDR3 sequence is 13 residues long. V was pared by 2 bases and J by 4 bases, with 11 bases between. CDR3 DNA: TGCAGTGCTAGAATGTGGGGCTCAGAGACCCAGTACTTC. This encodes CSARMWGSETQYF.

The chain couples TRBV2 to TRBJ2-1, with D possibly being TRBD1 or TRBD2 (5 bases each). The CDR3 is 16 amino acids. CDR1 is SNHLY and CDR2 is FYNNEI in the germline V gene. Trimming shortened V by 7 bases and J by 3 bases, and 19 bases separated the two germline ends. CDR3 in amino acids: CASKPPPSGRYNEQFF. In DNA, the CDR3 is TGTGCCAGCAAACCACCGCCCTCGGGACGCTACAATGAGCAGTTCTTC.

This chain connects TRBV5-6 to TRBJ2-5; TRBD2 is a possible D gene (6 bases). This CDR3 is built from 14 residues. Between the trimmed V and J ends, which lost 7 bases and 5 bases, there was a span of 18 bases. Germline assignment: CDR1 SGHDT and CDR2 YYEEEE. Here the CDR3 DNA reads TGTGCCAGCTGCGGGAACGCTCCCAGGGAGACCCAGTACTTC. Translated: CASCGNAPRETQYF.

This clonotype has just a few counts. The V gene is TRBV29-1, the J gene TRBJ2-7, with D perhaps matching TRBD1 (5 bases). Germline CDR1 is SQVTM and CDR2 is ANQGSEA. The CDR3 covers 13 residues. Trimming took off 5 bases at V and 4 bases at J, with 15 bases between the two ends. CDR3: CSVIDPGFYEQYF. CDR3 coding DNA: TGCAGCGTTATTGATCCAGGGTTTTACGAGCAGTACTTC.